The TCR beta chain under discussion was sequenced for a study of T cell changes during pregnancy in multiple sclerosis. This clone has just a few counts. The table came from immunoSEQ multiplex PCR; TCRdb's copy has only in-frame clones and leaves some out. Seen here are tens of thousands of clones, around 91% observed once, and the top ten hold 1% to 1.5%. Per the germline V gene, CDR1 is MNHEY and CDR2 is SMNVEV (reference sequence). This CDR3 is 13 amino acids long. With 7 bases removed from V and 5 bases from J, the gap between germline ends came to 12 bases. The chain uses TRBV27 and TRBJ1-5; a possible D gene is TRBD1 (5 bases). The clonotype comes from a female donor in good health, enrolled as a control in a pregnancy study. Sequences were derived from peripheral blood, sampled after pregnancy. The CDR3 DNA reads TGTGCCAGCAAAAGGGGCGAACATCAGCCCCAGCATTTT. The encoded protein is CASKRGEHQPQHF.